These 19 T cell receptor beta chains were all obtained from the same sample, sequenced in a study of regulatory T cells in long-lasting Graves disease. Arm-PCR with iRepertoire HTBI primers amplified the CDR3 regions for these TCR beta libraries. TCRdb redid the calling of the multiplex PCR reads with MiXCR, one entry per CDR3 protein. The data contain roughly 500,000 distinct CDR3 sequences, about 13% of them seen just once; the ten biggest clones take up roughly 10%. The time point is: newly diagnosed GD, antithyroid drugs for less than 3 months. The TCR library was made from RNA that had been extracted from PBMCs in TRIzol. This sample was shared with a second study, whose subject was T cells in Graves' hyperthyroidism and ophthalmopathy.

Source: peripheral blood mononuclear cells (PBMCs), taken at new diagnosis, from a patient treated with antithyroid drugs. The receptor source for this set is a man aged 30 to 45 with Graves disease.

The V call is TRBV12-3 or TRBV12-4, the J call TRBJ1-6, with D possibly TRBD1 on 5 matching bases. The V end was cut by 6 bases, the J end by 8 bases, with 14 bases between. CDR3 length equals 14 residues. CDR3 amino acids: CASSPQETHSPLHF. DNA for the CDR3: TGTGCCAGCAGCCCACAGGAGACCCATTCACCCCTCCACTTT.

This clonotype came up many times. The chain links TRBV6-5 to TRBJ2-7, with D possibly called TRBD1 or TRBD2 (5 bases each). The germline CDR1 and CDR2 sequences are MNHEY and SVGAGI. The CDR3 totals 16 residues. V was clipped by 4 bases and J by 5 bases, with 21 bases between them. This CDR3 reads CASSSDRGTAADEQYF. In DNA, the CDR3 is TGTGCCAGCAGTTCCGACCGAGGGACCGCCGCGGACGAGCAGTACTTC.

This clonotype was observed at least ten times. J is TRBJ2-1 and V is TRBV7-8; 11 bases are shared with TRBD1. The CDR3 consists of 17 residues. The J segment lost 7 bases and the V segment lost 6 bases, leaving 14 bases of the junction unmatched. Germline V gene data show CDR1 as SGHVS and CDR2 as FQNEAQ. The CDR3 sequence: CASRITVRGQGGNEQFF. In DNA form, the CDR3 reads TGTGCCAGCAGGATAACGGTTAGGGGACAGGGGGGAAATGAGCAGTTCTTC. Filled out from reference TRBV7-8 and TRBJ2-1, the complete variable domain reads GAGVSQSPRYKVAKRGQDVALRCDPISGHVSLFWYQQALGQGPEFLTYFQNEAQLDKSGLPSDRFFAERPEGSVSTLKIQRTQQEDSAVYLCASRITVRGQGGNEQFFGPGTRLTVL.

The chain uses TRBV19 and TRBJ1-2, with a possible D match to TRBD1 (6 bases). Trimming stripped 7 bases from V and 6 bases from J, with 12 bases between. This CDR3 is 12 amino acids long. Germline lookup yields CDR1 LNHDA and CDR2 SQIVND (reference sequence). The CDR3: CASTDRTHGYTF. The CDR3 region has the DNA TGTGCCAGTACCGACAGGACCCATGGCTACACCTTC. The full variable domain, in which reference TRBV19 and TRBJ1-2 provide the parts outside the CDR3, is DGGITQSPKYLFRKEGQNVTLSCEQNLNHDAMYWYRQDPGQGLRLIYYSQIVNDFQKGDIAEGYSVSREKKESFPLTVTSAQKNPTAFYLCASTDRTHGYTFGSGTRLTVV.

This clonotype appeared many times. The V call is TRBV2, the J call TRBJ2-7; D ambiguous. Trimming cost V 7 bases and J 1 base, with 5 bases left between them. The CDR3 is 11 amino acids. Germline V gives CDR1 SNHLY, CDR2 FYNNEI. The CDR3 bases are TGTGCCAGCAAGAAGTCCTACGAGCAGTACTTC. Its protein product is CASKKSYEQYF.

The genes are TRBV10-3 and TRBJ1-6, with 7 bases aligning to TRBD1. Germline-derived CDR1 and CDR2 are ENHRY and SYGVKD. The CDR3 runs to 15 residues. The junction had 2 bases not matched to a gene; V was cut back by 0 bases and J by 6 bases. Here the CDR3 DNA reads TGTGCCATCAGTGAGTCAGGGACAGCTAATTCACCCCTCCACTTT. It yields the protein CAISESGTANSPLHF.

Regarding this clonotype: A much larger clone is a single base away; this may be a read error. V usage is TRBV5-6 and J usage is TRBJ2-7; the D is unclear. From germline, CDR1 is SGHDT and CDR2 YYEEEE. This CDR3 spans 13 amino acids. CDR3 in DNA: TGTGCCAGCGGCTTCCGCAGCCCCTACGAGCAGTACTTC. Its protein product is CASGFRSPYEQYF.

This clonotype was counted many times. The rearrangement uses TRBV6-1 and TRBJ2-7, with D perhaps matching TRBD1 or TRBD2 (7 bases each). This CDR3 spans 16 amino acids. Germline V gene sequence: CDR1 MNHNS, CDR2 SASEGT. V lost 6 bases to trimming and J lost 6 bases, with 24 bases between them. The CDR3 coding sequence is TGTGCCAGCAGCTCACTTCCGGGACAGAGACTAGCCGAGCAGTACTTC. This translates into CASSSLPGQRLAEQYF.

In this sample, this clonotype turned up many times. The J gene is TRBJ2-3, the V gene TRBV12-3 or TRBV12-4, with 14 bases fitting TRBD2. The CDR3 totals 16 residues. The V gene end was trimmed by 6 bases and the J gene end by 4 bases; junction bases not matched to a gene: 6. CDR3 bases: TGTGCCAGCAGCCGGAGACTAGCGGGAGGGGCAGATACGCAGTATTTT. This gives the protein CASSRRLAGGADTQYF.

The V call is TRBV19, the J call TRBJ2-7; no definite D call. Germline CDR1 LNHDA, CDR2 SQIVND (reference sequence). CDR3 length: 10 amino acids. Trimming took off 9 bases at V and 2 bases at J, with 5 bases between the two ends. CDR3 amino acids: CARPTYEQYF. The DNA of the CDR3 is TGTGCCAGACCCACCTACGAGCAGTACTTC.

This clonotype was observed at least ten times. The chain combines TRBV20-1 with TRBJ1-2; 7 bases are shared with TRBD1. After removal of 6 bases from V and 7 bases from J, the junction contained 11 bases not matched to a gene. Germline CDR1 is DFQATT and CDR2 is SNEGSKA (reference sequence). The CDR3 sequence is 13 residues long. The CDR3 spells CSARGGERGGYTF. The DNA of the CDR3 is TGCAGTGCCAGGGGGGGCGAACGAGGTGGCTACACCTTC.

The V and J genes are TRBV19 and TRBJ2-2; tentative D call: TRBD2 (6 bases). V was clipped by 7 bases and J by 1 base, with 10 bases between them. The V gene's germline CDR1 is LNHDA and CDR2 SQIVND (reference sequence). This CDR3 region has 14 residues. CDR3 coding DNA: TGTGCCAGTATGTTGGGGGGGAACACCGGGGAGCTGTTTTTT. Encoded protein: CASMLGGNTGELFF.

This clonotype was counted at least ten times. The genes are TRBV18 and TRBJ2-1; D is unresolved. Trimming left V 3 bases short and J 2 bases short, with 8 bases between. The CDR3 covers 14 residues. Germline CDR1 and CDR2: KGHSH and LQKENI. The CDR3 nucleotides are TGTGCCAGCTCACCGGGCGAGGCCTACAATGAGCAGTTCTTC. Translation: CASSPGEAYNEQFF.

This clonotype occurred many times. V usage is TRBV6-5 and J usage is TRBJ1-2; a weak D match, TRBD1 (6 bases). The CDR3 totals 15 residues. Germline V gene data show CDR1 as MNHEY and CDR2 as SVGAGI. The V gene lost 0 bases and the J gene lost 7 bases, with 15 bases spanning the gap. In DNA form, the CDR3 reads TGTGCCAGCAGTTACTCTACTGGACAGTCGCTTGGCTACACCTTC. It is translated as CASSYSTGQSLGYTF.

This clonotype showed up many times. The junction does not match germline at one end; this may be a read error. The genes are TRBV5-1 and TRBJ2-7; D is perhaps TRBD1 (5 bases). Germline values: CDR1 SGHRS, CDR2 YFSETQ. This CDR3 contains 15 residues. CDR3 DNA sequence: TGTGCCAGCAGCTTAGAAGGGGTTCGATCCTACGAGCAGTACTTC. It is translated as CASSLEGVRSYEQYF.

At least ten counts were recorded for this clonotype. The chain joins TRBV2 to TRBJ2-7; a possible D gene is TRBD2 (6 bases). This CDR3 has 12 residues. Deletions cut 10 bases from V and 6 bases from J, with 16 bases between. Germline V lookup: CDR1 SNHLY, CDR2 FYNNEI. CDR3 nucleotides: TGTGCCATATTCCTCACTAGCCGCGAGCAGTACTTC. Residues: CAIFLTSREQYF.

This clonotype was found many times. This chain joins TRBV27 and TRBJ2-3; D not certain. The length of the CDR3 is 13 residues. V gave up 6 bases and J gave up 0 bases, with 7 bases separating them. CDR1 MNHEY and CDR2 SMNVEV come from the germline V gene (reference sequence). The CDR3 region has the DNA TGTGCCAGCAGACCCCTTAGCACAGATACGCAGTATTTT. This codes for CASRPLSTDTQYF.

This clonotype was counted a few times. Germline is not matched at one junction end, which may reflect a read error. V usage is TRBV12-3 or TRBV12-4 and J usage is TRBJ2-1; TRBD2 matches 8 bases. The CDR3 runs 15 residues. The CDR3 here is CVSSPSGLAYNEQFF. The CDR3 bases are TGTGTCAGCAGTCCTAGCGGGCTGGCCTACAATGAGCAGTTCTTC.

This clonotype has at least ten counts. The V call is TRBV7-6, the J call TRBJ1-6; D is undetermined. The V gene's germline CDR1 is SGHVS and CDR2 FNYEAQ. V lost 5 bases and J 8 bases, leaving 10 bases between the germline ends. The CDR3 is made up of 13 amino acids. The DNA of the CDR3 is TGTGCCAGCAGCCAAAACCGACATTCACCCCTCCACTTT. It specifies CASSQNRHSPLHF. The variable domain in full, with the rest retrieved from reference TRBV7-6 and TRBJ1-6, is GAGVSQSPRYKVTKRGQDVALRCDPISGHVSLYWYRQALGQGPEFLTYFNYEAQQDKSGLPNDRFSAERPEGSISTLTIQRTEQRDSAMYRCASSQNRHSPLHFGNGTRLTVT.